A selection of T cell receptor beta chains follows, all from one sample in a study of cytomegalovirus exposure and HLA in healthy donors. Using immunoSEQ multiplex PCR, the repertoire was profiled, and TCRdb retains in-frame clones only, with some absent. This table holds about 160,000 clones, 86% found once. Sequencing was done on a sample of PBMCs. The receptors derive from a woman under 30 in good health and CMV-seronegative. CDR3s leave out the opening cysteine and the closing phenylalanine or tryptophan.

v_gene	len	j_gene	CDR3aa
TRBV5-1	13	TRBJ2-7	ASSLRTGVSYEQY
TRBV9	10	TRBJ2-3	ASSVATDTQY
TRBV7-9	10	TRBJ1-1	ASSETVTEAF
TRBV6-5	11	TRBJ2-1	ASSGGAYNEQF
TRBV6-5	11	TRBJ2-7	ASSLGQDYEQY
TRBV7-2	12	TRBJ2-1	ASSFGQGLGEQF
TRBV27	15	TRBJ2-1	ASSFGLATNSYNEQF
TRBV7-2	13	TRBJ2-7	ASSFGSGGPDEQY
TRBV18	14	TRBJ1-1	ASSSRTDHTNTEAF
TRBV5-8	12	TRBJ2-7	ASSRGTASYEQY
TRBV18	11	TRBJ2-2	ASSSGPPGELF
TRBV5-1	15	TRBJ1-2	ASSLAQRGQGIGGYT
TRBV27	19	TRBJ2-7	ASSLSGEPSGILVTHYEQY
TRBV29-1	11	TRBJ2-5	SVALAGGETQY
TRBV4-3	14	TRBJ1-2	ASSSGQGDQKYGYT